A selection of T cell receptor beta chains follows, all from one sample in a study of control samples from healthy donors and cancer patients. Clones were read by immunoSEQ multiplex PCR, and TCRdb kept only the in-frame ones, dropping some. The table lists roughly 81,000 clones, 84% of them singletons, with more than 9% in the top ten. Sequenced input: PBMCs. The receptors were gathered from a man between 60 and 75 years old with head and neck cancer. Both conserved end residues are part of each CDR3. The D gene is left open where the match is weak. Size tells how often a clone was seen (once, few, many) or the class of an expanded clone, and some rows leave it out.

j_call d_call clone_size v_call cdr3_aa cdr3_nt
TRBJ2-3 - - TRBV18 CASSYDGPDTQYF TGTGCCAGCTCATACGACGGTCCAGATACGCAGTATTTT
TRBJ2-2 - - TRBV6-1 CASSEGAPSGELFF TGTGCCAGCAGTGAAGGGGCCCCTTCCGGGGAGCTGTTTTTT
TRBJ2-6 TRBD1 many TRBV7-9 CASSLVYQGAGANVLTF TGTGCCAGCAGCTTAGTGTACCAGGGGGCCGGGGCCAACGTCCTGACTTTC
TRBJ2-1 - few TRBV11-3 CASSLDRDRLGVAGTNEQFF TGTGCCAGCAGCTTAGACCGGGACAGGCTCGGGGTAGCGGGAACCAATGAGCAGTTCTTC
TRBJ2-1 - once TRBV9 CASSIRAGRSSYNEQFF TGTGCCAGCAGCATCAGGGCGGGCCGAAGCTCCTACAATGAGCAGTTCTTC
TRBJ2-3 - - TRBV4-1 CASSQGVARSTDTQYF TGCGCCAGCAGCCAAGGGGTCGCCAGGTCCACAGATACGCAGTATTTT
TRBJ2-7 TRBD1 - TRBV27 CASSFQGQGAFEQYF TGTGCCAGCAGTTTTCAAGGACAGGGGGCCTTTGAGCAGTACTTC
TRBJ2-2 TRBD1 - TRBV7-9 CASSARTGDPGELFF TGTGCCAGCAGCGCCAGGACAGGGGATCCCGGGGAGCTGTTTTTT
TRBJ2-4 TRBD1 - TRBV6-4 CASSGGTGNIQYF TGTGCCAGCAGTGGTGGGACAGGAAACATTCAGTACTTC
TRBJ1-3 - - TRBV7-2 CASSPAGRASGNTIYF TGTGCCAGCAGCCCCGCTGGAAGGGCCTCTGGAAACACCATATATTTT
TRBJ1-6 - - TRBV3-1/TRBV3-2 CASSQPLRGGNSPLHF TGTGCCAGCAGCCAACCTCTCAGGGGAGGAAATTCACCCCTCCACTTT
TRBJ2-3 TRBD2 once TRBV5-5 CASSTGGGSGADTQYF TGTGCCAGCAGCACTGGAGGCGGGAGCGGCGCAGATACGCAGTATTTT
TRBJ1-4 - once TRBV11-2 CASSLRPRAGYNEKLFF TGTGCCAGCAGCTTAAGGCCTAGGGCAGGATATAATGAAAAACTGTTTTTT
TRBJ1-4 - - TRBV6-5 CASSLTPGTNEKLFF TGTGCCAGCAGTTTAACTCCTGGGACGAATGAAAAACTGTTTTTT
TRBJ1-5 - many TRBV4-1 CASSQPPREGGGQPQHF TGCGCCAGCAGCCAACCTCCAAGGGAGGGGGGCGGTCAGCCCCAGCATTTT
TRBJ2-5 TRBD2 - TRBV7-6 CASSWTSGRAETQYF TGTGCCAGCAGCTGGACTAGCGGGAGGGCAGAGACCCAGTACTTC
TRBJ1-6 - - TRBV18 CASSQDSPGSYNSPLHF TGTGCCAGCTCACAAGACAGTCCGGGCTCCTATAATTCACCCCTCCACTTT
TRBJ1-1 - - TRBV30 CAWSATRTRPTAFF TGTGCCTGGAGTGCTACCCGGACCCGTCCGACGGCTTTCTTT
TRBJ2-2 TRBD1 - TRBV28 CASSSWDRSYTGELFF TGTGCCAGCAGTTCTTGGGACAGGTCATACACCGGGGAGCTGTTTTTT
TRBJ1-1 - - TRBV19 CASSRAVNTEAFF TGTGCCAGTAGTAGGGCAGTGAACACTGAAGCTTTCTTT
TRBJ2-3 - - TRBV6-5 CASSYSGRWSTDTQYF TGTGCCAGCAGTTATAGTGGGAGATGGAGCACAGATACGCAGTATTTT
TRBJ2-5 TRBD1 - TRBV3-1/TRBV3-2 CASSPGTGRETQYF TGTGCCAGCAGCCCTGGGACAGGCAGGGAGACCCAGTACTTC
TRBJ1-1 - - TRBV19 CASSIEGVMNTEAFF TGTGCCAGTAGTATAGAAGGAGTAATGAACACTGAAGCTTTCTTT
TRBJ2-5 - - TRBV21-1 CASSARLAETQYF TGTGCCAGCAGCGCTCGACTAGCAGAGACCCAGTACTTC
TRBJ1-2 - - TRBV21-1 CASSKRGGSYGYTF TGTGCCAGCAGCAAACGGGGGGGATCCTATGGCTACACCTTC
TRBJ2-7 - few TRBV10-3 CAITERLGLSYEQYF TGTGCCATCACCGAAAGACTAGGTCTATCCTACGAGCAGTACTTC
TRBJ1-2 TRBD1 - TRBV3-1/TRBV3-2 CASSQHRTGGNYGYTF TGTGCCAGCAGCCAACACAGGACAGGGGGCAACTATGGCTACACCTTC
TRBJ2-3 TRBD2 once TRBV7-6 CASSLGPSGRADTQYF TGTGCCAGCAGCTTAGGACCTAGCGGGAGGGCTGATACGCAGTATTTT
TRBJ1-4 - - TRBV19 CASSQRDRNEKLFF TGTGCCAGTAGTCAGAGGGACCGTAATGAAAAACTGTTTTTT
TRBJ2-3 - - TRBV6-1 CASSERFPDHAPDTQYF TGTGCCAGCAGTGAAAGGTTCCCGGATCACGCCCCAGATACGCAGTATTTT
TRBJ1-5 - - TRBV2 CASRGVDSNQPQHF TGTGCCAGCAGGGGTGTCGATAGCAATCAGCCCCAGCATTTT
TRBJ2-7 - - TRBV6-1 CASSEGITYPYF TGTGCCAGCAGTGAGGGGATTACCTACCCGTACTTC
TRBJ2-5 - - TRBV3-1/TRBV3-2 CASSQGDRDQETQYF TGTGCCAGCAGCCAAGGTGACAGAGACCAAGAGACCCAGTACTTC
TRBJ2-7 - - TRBV11-2 CASSLLRQAPYEQYF TGTGCCAGCAGCCTACTTAGACAGGCCCCCTACGAGCAGTACTTC
TRBJ2-5 - - TRBV5-1 CASRLPRGREETQYF TGCGCCAGCAGACTCCCGCGGGGCAGGGAAGAGACCCAGTACTTC
TRBJ2-5 - - TRBV5-1 CASSFGEGGQETQYF TGCGCCAGCAGCTTTGGGGAAGGGGGCCAAGAGACCCAGTACTTC
TRBJ2-3 - - TRBV11-2 CASSRGAGLGVDTQYF TGTGCCAGCAGCCGGGGGGCGGGGCTTGGTGTAGATACGCAGTATTTT